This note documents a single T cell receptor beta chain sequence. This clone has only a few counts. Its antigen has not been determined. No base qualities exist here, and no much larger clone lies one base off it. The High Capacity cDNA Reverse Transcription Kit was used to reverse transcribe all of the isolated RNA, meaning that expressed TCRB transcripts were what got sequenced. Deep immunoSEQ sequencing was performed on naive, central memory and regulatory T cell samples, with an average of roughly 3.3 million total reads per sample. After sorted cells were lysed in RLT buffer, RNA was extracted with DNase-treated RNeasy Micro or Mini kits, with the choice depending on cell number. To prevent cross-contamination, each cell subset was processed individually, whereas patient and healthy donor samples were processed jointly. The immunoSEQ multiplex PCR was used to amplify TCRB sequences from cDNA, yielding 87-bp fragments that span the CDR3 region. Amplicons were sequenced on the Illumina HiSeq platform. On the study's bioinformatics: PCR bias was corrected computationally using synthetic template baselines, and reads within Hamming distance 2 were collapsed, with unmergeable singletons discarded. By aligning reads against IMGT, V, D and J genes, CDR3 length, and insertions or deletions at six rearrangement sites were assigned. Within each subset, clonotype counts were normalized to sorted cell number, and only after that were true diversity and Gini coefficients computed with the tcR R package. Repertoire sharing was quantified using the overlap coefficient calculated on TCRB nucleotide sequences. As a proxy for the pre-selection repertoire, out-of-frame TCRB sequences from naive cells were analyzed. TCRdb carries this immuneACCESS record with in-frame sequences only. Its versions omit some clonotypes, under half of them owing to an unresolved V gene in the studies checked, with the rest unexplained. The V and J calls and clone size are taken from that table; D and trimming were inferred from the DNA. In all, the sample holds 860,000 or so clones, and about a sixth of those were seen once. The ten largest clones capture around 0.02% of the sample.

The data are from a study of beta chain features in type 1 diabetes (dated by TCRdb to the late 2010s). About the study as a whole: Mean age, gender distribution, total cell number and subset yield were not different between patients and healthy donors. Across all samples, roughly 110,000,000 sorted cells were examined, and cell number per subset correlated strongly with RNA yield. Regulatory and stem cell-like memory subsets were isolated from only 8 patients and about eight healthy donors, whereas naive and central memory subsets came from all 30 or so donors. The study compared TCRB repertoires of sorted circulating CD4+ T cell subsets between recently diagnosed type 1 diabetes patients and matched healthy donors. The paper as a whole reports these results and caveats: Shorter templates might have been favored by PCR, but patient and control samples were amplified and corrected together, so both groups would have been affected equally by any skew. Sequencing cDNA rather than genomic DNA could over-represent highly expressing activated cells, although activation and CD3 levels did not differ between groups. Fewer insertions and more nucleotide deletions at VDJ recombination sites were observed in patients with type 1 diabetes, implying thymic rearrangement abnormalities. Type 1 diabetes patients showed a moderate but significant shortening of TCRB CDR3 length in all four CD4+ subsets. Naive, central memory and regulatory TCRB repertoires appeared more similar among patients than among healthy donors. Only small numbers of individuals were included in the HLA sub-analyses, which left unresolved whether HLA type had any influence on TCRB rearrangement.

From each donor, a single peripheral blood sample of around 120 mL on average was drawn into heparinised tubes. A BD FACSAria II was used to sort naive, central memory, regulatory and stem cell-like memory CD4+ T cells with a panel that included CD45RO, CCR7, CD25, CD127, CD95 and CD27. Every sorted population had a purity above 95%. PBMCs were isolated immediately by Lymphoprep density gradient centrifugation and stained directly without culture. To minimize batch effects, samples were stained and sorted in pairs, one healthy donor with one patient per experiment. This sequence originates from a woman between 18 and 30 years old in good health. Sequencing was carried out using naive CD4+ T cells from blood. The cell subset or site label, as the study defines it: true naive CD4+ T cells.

The sequence in DNA is TGTGCCAGCAGCTTGGGACAGGGGGTTGACGAGACCCAGTACTTC. This translates into CASSLGQGVDETQYF. The V and J segments used are TRBV5-6 and TRBJ2-5; TRBD1 lines up with 9 middle nucleotides. V and J are trimmed by 0 bases and 5 bases, and the gene matches miss 5 bases of the junction. CDR1 is given as SGHDT and CDR2 as YYEEEE, both from the germline V gene. The CDR3, cysteine through phenylalanine, is 15 amino acids long. Only the CDR3 DNA stays, 45 bases, in frame from base 1.